What follows are 15 T cell receptor beta chains derived from one specimen sequenced in a study of cytomegalovirus exposure and HLA in healthy donors. 60 Vbeta and 13 Jbeta primers were used in PCR. Profiling relied on immunoSEQ multiplex PCR, and the TCRdb table lists in-frame clones only, not all of them. In the table there are under 200,000 clones, 77% of which are singletons. Material for sequencing was PBMCs. The receptors were sampled from a woman aged 40 to 49 in good health and CMV-seropositive.

The table lists this clone with a few counts. The chain has TRBV10-3 and TRBJ1-5; a weak D match, TRBD1 (6 bases). Germline assignment: CDR1 ENHRY and CDR2 SYGVKD. V lost 9 bases to trimming and J lost 2 bases, with 14 bases between them. This CDR3 contains 14 residues. The CDR3 is CAISQGLGNQPQHF. The CDR3 nucleotides read TGTGCCATTTCCCAGGGGCTGGGCAATCAGCCCCAGCATTTT.

Only one count was recorded for this clone. The rearrangement uses TRBV2 and TRBJ1-1; possible D gene TRBD1, 5 bases. With 4 bases removed from V and 4 bases from J, the gap between germline ends came to 16 bases. Germline CDR1 reads SNHLY; CDR2 reads FYNNEI. The CDR3 contains 15 residues. DNA of the CDR3: TGTGCCAGCAGTGCACGGGGGTTCTTGAGCACTGAAGCTTTCTTT. Its protein is CASSARGFLSTEAFF.

The V gene is TRBV5-1, the J gene TRBJ1-6; D is perhaps TRBD1 (6 bases). The CDR3 has 15 amino acids. Looked up from germline, CDR1 is SGHRS and CDR2 is YFSETQ. The V end was cut by 0 bases, the J end by 3 bases, with 7 bases between. This chain's CDR3 is CASSLEGVYNSPLHF. CDR3 coding DNA: TGCGCCAGCAGCTTGGAGGGGGTCTATAATTCACCCCTCCACTTT.

The V and J genes are TRBV6-1 and TRBJ2-3, with 7 bases fitting TRBD2. Per germline, CDR1 MNHNS and CDR2 SASEGT. This CDR3 has 16 residues. J was trimmed by 1 base and V by 2 bases; bases with no gene match: 6. CDR3 sequence (DNA): TGTGCCAGCAGTGAAAATGGGGCGGGGGGCACAGATACGCAGTATTTT. This gives the protein CASSENGAGGTDTQYF.

The gene calls are TRBV5-5 and TRBJ2-7; 7 positions agree with TRBD1. The CDR3 sequence is 16 residues long. Germline CDR1 is SGHKS and CDR2 is YYEKEE (reference sequence). Losses at the gene ends were 1 base for V and 2 bases for J; bases not matched to a gene: 9. CDR3 region: CASSLWVDRDTYEQYF. The CDR3 DNA follows: TGTGCCAGCAGCTTGTGGGTAGACAGGGACACCTACGAGCAGTACTTC.

V usage is TRBV6-5 and J usage is TRBJ2-7; 13 bases map to TRBD2. This CDR3 comprises 13 residues. Germline V CDR1 and CDR2: MNHEY, SVGAGI. V shed 8 bases and J 3 bases; nucleotides not matched to a gene: 1. DNA for the CDR3: TGTGCCAGCCGGACTAGCGGGGGCTACGAGCAGTACTTC. Its protein is CASRTSGGYEQYF.

The chain employs TRBV10-1 and TRBJ2-5; TRBD1 aligns across 11 bases. The CDR3 covers 15 residues. Germline CDR1 is WNHNN and CDR2 is SYGVQD (reference sequence). V was clipped by 3 bases and J by 5 bases; unmatched bases: 5. CDR3 in amino acids: CASSEGTGGRETQYF. The CDR3, as DNA: TGCGCCAGCAGTGAAGGGACAGGGGGACGGGAGACCCAGTACTTC.

The chain has TRBV19 and TRBJ2-1; possible D gene TRBD1, 6 bases. Germline CDR1 and CDR2: LNHDA and SQIVND (reference sequence). CDR3 length: 14 amino acids. The germline V and J ends were trimmed by 7 bases and 8 bases, with 18 bases remaining between them. The CDR3 protein is CASNPLGGVDEQFF. DNA for the CDR3: TGTGCCAGTAATCCATTAGGGGGAGTCGATGAGCAGTTCTTC.

The CDR3 spells CASRRGGGVVNTEAFF. CDR3 nucleotide sequence: TGTGCCAGCAGGAGGGGTGGCGGGGTAGTGAACACTGAAGCTTTCTTT. The chain uses TRBV28 and TRBJ1-1; a weak D match, TRBD1 (5 bases). Germline V gives CDR1 MDHEN, CDR2 SYDVKM. V lost 6 bases, J lost 0 bases, and 17 bases lay in between. The length of the CDR3 is 16 residues.

The sample holds one count of this clone. The V call is TRBV7-2, the J call TRBJ2-7; 11 nucleotides line up with TRBD2. The CDR3 totals 15 residues. V shed 0 bases, J shed 7 bases, and the junction held 5 bases outside the gene matches. Germline CDR1 is SGHTA and CDR2 is FQGNSA. Here the CDR3 reads CASSLAGTSGLEQYF. DNA for the CDR3: TGTGCCAGCAGCTTAGCGGGGACTAGCGGTTTGGAGCAGTACTTC.

The chain recombines TRBV6-6 with TRBJ2-2; 9 positions match TRBD1. This CDR3 has 14 residues. Germline loops: CDR1 MNHNY, CDR2 SVGAGI (reference sequence). The V and J ends lost 7 bases and 4 bases, in that order; junction bases with no gene match: 4. The CDR3 DNA sequence: TGTGCCAGCAAAGACAGGGGGACCACCGGGGAGCTGTTTTTT. Protein: CASKDRGTTGELFF.

The rearrangement uses TRBV18 and TRBJ2-1, with a possible D match to TRBD2 (7 bases). CDR3 length: 15 residues. The germline gives CDR1 KGHSH, CDR2 LQKENI. V lost 3 bases and J 5 bases, leaving 14 bases between the germline ends. CDR3 in DNA: TGTGCCAGCTCACCGCGCGGGGGCCCTGACAATGAGCAGTTCTTC. The encoded protein is CASSPRGGPDNEQFF.

This sequence joins TRBV6-5 and TRBJ2-1; TRBD1 is a possible D gene (6 bases). CDR3 size: 15 residues. The V end was cut by 6 bases, the J end by 1 base, with 13 bases between. Per germline, CDR1 MNHEY and CDR2 SVGAGI. The CDR3 here is CASRLLTGSYNEQFF. Written as DNA, the CDR3 is TGTGCCAGCAGGCTCCTGACAGGTTCCTACAATGAGCAGTTCTTC.

The chain is built from TRBV9 and TRBJ2-2; 7 nucleotides agree with TRBD2. The length of the CDR3 is 13 residues. Germline trimming cut 7 bases from V and 3 bases from J; bases unmatched to any gene: 3. Germline CDR1 reads SGDLS; CDR2 reads YYNGEE. Written as DNA, the CDR3 is TGTGCCAGCGGGGGGGTTTACACCGGGGAGCTGTTTTTT. Its protein is CASGGVYTGELFF.

This clone was detected a few times. The V and J genes are TRBV7-2 and TRBJ2-5, with D unresolved. Deletions cut 5 bases from V and 2 bases from J, with 9 bases between. This CDR3 is 13 amino acids long. CDR1 is SGHTA, CDR2 FQGNSA, per germline. The DNA of the CDR3 is TGTGCCAGCAGCCTACTCCAACAAGAGACCCAGTACTTC. Amino acids: CASSLLQQETQYF.